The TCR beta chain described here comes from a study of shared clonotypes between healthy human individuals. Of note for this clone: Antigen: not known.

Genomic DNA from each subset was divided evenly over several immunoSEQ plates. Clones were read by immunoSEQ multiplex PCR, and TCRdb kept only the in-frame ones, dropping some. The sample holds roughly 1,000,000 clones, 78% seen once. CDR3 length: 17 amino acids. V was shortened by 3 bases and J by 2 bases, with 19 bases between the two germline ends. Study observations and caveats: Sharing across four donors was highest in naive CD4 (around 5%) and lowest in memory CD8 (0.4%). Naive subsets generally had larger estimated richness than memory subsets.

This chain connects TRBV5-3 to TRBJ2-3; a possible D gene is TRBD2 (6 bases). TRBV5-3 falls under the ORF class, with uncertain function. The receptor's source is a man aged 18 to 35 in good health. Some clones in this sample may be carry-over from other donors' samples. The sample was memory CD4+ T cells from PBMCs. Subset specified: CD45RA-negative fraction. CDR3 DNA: TGTGCCAGAAGCTCCCGGGACTTCCGGCGCCCCACAGATACGCAGTATTTT. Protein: CARSSRDFRRPTDTQYF.